These 5 T cell receptor beta chains share one sample of origin, sequenced in a study of blood T cell repertoires in COVID-19. Produced via immunoSEQ multiplex PCR; TCRdb's table is partial and in-frame only. The data show about 180,000 clones, 89% seen once. The sequenced sample consisted of PBMCs or T cells enriched from blood (not recorded which). The source of these receptors is a woman in her forties with acute COVID-19.

The V call is TRBV4-1, the J call TRBJ1-6; no clear D. The CDR3 has 15 residues. Germline assignment: CDR1 MGHRA and CDR2 YSYEKL. V lost 0 bases, J lost 7 bases, and 10 bases lay in between. DNA of the CDR3: TGCGCCAGCAGCCAAGATTCAGGATTAAATTCACCCCTCCACTTT. Translation gives CASSQDSGLNSPLHF.

The V gene is TRBV11-2, the J gene TRBJ2-4; maybe TRBD2 (7 bases). Germline-derived CDR1 and CDR2 are SGHAT and FQNNGV. The CDR3 has 16 amino acids. The V and J ends lost 1 base and 4 bases respectively, with 14 bases between them. CDR3 amino acids: CASSLGRERGKNIQYF. The CDR3 nucleotides read TGTGCCAGCAGCTTAGGGCGGGAGAGGGGGAAAAACATTCAGTACTTC.

CDR3 DNA sequence: TGTGCCAGCAGTCCACGGACAGGGACTCCACCCCTCCACTTT. It codes for CASSPRTGTPPLHF. The chain employs TRBV28 and TRBJ1-6; TRBD1 matches at 8 bases. There are 14 residues in the CDR3. V lost 5 bases to trimming and J lost 11 bases; unmatched junction nucleotides: 8. Germline-derived CDR1 and CDR2 are MDHEN and SYDVKM.

This chain connects TRBV7-6 to TRBJ2-3; 16 positions agree with TRBD2. Looked up from germline, CDR1 is SGHVS and CDR2 is FNYEAQ. The ends lost 6 bases at V and 3 bases at J; junction bases unmatched: 12. The CDR3 has 19 amino acids. DNA of the CDR3: TGTGCCAGCAGGAAGACGGGACTAGCGGGAGGGAGGGAGACAGATACGCAGTATTTT. Residues: CASRKTGLAGGRETDTQYF.

The chain has TRBV5-5 and TRBJ2-2; possibly TRBD1 for D (6 bases). In germline, CDR1 is SGHKS, CDR2 YYEKEE (reference sequence). Trimming shortened V by 4 bases and J by 2 bases, and 9 bases separated the two germline ends. The CDR3 has 14 residues. The CDR3 sequence: CASSRDTNTGELFF. The CDR3 region has the DNA TGTGCCAGCAGCCGGGACACAAACACCGGGGAGCTGTTTTTT. Drawing the rest from reference TRBV5-5 and TRBJ2-2, the complete variable domain is DAGVTQSPTHLIKTRGQQVTLRCSPISGHKSVSWYQQVLGQGPQFIFQYYEKEERGRGNFPDRFSARQFPNYSSELNVNALLLGDSALYLCASSRDTNTGELFFGEGSRLTVL.